Shown below are 25 T cell receptor beta chains from a single sample sequenced in a study of T cell responses to AZD1222 COVID-19 vaccine. TCRdb's copy holds only in-frame clones and misses some; the assay was immunoSEQ multiplex PCR. The data hold about 87,000 clones, with roughly 88% observed a single time. The specimen was peripheral blood, collected on day 0 of AZD1222 vaccination. The receptors originated from an adult in good health.

The chain has TRBV4-1 and TRBJ2-3; 11 positions agree with TRBD2. This CDR3 is 20 amino acids long. Germline values: CDR1 MGHRA, CDR2 YSYEKL. Unmatched junction bases numbered 17, after V lost 3 bases and J lost 3 bases. CDR3 nucleotide sequence: TGCGCCAGCAGCCATTCCAGACTAGCGGGACTCTCTCTGAGAACAGATACGCAGTATTTT. It codes for CASSHSRLAGLSLRTDTQYF.

This clone was observed once. This rearrangement joins TRBV6-6 to TRBJ1-6, with TRBD1 matching 7 bases. The CDR3 contains 15 residues. Germline V gives CDR1 MNHNY, CDR2 SVGAGI (reference sequence). Trimming cost V 2 bases and J 8 bases; bases outside gene matches: 6. This chain's CDR3 is CASSYARDSYSPLHF. As DNA, the CDR3 is TGTGCCAGCAGTTACGCACGGGACAGTTATTCACCCCTCCACTTT.

The rearrangement joins TRBV7-2 to TRBJ2-5; 10 bases agree with TRBD2. This CDR3 is built from 17 residues. Looked up from germline, CDR1 is SGHTA and CDR2 is FQGNSA. V was clipped by 1 base and J by 5 bases; unmatched bases: 10. The CDR3 bases are TGTGCCAGCAGCTTAGGCTTGGCTAGCGGGAGATGGGAGACCCAGTACTTC. Its translation is CASSLGLASGRWETQYF.

This chain connects TRBV5-4 to TRBJ2-3; 8 nucleotides agree with TRBD2. Per germline, CDR1 SGHNT and CDR2 YYREEE (reference sequence). The CDR3 has 16 residues. J lost 0 bases, V lost 3 bases, and 6 bases had no gene match. The CDR3 DNA is TGTGCCAGCAGCTACTTAGCGGGGAGGAGCACAGATACGCAGTATTTT. Amino acid sequence: CASSYLAGRSTDTQYF.

The chain carries TRBV3-1 (or the pseudogene TRBV3-2) and TRBJ1-2; TRBD1 is a possible D gene (5 bases). The CDR3 runs 14 residues. The germline V and J ends were trimmed by 0 bases and 7 bases, with 12 bases remaining between them. Looked up from germline, CDR1 is LGHDT and CDR2 is YNNKEL (reference sequence). The CDR3 loop reads CASSQEGFGGGYTF. The CDR3 coding sequence is TGTGCCAGCAGCCAAGAAGGCTTTGGGGGTGGCTACACCTTC.

This sequence joins TRBV7-2 and TRBJ2-5; D call uncertain. Germline V gives CDR1 SGHTA, CDR2 FQGNSA. Trimming took 1 base from V and 9 from J, leaving 9 bases between them. The CDR3 has 12 residues. CDR3 nucleotides: TGTGCCAGCAGCTTAGTGGCCTCAGCCCAGTACTTC. This translates into CASSLVASAQYF.

CDR3 sequence: CAWSSQNNQPQHF. The CDR3 DNA sequence: TGTGCCTGGAGTTCACAGAACAATCAGCCCCAGCATTTT. This chain links TRBV30 with TRBJ1-5; D is unclear. CDR1 and CDR2 from the germline V gene are GTSNPN and SVGIG (reference sequence). V dropped 2 bases and J dropped 3 bases, with 8 bases sitting between them. The CDR3 loop spans 13 amino acids.

The rearrangement uses TRBV4-3 and TRBJ2-3, with 9 bases lining up with TRBD2. CDR3 length equals 17 residues. Germline assignment: CDR1 LGHNA and CDR2 YSLEER. Unmatched junction bases numbered 12, after V lost 4 bases and J lost 4 bases. The CDR3 nucleotides are TGCGCCAGCAGCCGGGGACCTATGCGGGAGGGTGCAGATACGCAGTATTTT. It specifies CASSRGPMREGADTQYF.

This clone qualifies as medium-sized. The chain recombines TRBV2 with TRBJ1-3; tentatively, D is TRBD1 (5 bases). CDR1 is SNHLY, CDR2 FYNNEI, per germline. This CDR3 spans 15 amino acids. The ends were cut back, 6 bases at V and 2 bases at J, with 14 bases in the middle. DNA for the CDR3: TGTGCCAGCAGCGCCTTGGGGGGACCTGGAAACACCATATATTTT. It yields the protein CASSALGGPGNTIYF.

On this clone itself: One end of the junction is discordant with germline, which a read error may explain. The V call is TRBV11-2, the J call TRBJ2-2; D may be TRBD1 (5 bases). CDR3 size: 14 residues. Germline assignment: CDR1 SGHAT and CDR2 FQNNGV. CDR3 residues: CASRLGRVAGELFF. The CDR3 DNA reads as TGTGCCAGCAGATTAGGCAGGGTTGCCGGGGAGCTGTTTTTT.

This clone is medium-sized. CDR3 sequence (DNA): TGTGCCAGCAGCTCGGGACAGGGAAACACTGAAGCTTTCTTT. Translation: CASSSGQGNTEAFF. The chain couples TRBV7-8 to TRBJ1-1; 9 positions match TRBD1. V dropped 4 bases and J dropped 2; count of bases not matched to a gene: 2. The CDR3 length is 14 residues. Germline CDR1 reads SGHVS; CDR2 reads FQNEAQ.

The chain employs TRBV11-1 and TRBJ2-1, with TRBD1 matching 9 bases. The CDR3 has 16 residues. In germline, CDR1 is SGHAT, CDR2 FQDESV (reference sequence). Trimming cost V 5 bases and J 6 bases; bases outside gene matches: 11. This CDR3 reads CASSPRTGALLNEQFF. CDR3 nucleotide sequence: TGTGCCAGCAGCCCGCGGACAGGGGCCCTCCTCAATGAGCAGTTCTTC.

The V and J genes are TRBV19 and TRBJ1-5; D is ambiguous. The CDR3 runs 12 residues. Per germline, CDR1 LNHDA and CDR2 SQIVND (reference sequence). Trimming left V 3 bases short and J 7 bases short, with 7 bases between. CDR3 sequence: CASSMLKQPQHF. The DNA for the CDR3 is TGTGCCAGTAGTATGCTTAAGCAGCCCCAGCATTTT.

This CDR3 reads CASSKDRGFYNEQFF. The CDR3 region has the DNA TGTGCCAGCAGTAAGGACAGGGGGTTCTACAATGAGCAGTTCTTC. This chain uses TRBV6-5 with TRBJ2-1, with 10 bases aligning to TRBD1. Losses at the gene ends were 5 bases for V and 3 bases for J; bases not matched to a gene: 4. The V gene's germline CDR1 is MNHEY and CDR2 SVGAGI. This CDR3 is 15 amino acids long.

CDR3: CASSLVGNNEQFF. CDR3 bases: TGTGCCAGCAGCTTGGTAGGTAACAATGAGCAGTTCTTC. The chain uses TRBV5-5 and TRBJ2-1; D uncertain. This CDR3 comprises 13 residues. With 0 bases removed from V and 5 bases from J, the gap between germline ends came to 6 bases. Germline values: CDR1 SGHKS, CDR2 YYEKEE (reference sequence).

The chain recombines TRBV3-1 (or the pseudogene TRBV3-2) with TRBJ2-2; D possibly corresponds to TRBD2 (6 bases). The germline V gene encodes CDR1 LGHDT and CDR2 YNNKEL (reference sequence). Trimming removed 4 bases at V and 7 bases at J, with 13 bases between. The CDR3 totals 14 residues. This CDR3 is CASSLSDYYGELFF. DNA of the CDR3: TGTGCCAGCAGCCTGTCGGACTATTACGGGGAGCTGTTTTTT.

The V call is TRBV28, the J call TRBJ1-2; D gene uncertain. V was clipped by 3 bases and J by 2 bases, with 13 bases between them. Germline values: CDR1 MDHEN, CDR2 SYDVKM. The CDR3 extends over 15 amino acids. The CDR3 DNA follows: TGTGCCAGCAGTTTTAAGTTTCGGCAAAACTATGGCTACACCTTC. It specifies CASSFKFRQNYGYTF.

This chain uses TRBV28 with TRBJ2-1; D may be TRBD2 (5 bases). This CDR3 has 13 amino acids. CDR1 and CDR2 from the germline V gene are MDHEN and SYDVKM. V lost 2 bases to trimming and J lost 10 bases, with 12 bases between them. CDR3 DNA: TGTGCCAGCAGTTTAAGGAGCGGTACCGAGCAGTTCTTC. This gives the protein CASSLRSGTEQFF. Supplemented by reference TRBV28 and TRBJ2-1, the full variable domain reads DVKVTQSSRYLVKRTGEKVFLECVQDMDHENMFWYRQDPGLGLRLIYFSYDVKMKEKGDIPEGYSVSREKKERFSLILESASTNQTSMYLCASSLRSGTEQFFGPGTRLTVL.

This clone was observed once. The chain links TRBV27 to TRBJ2-3, with D possibly being TRBD2 (5 bases). Trimming removed 2 bases from V and 5 bases from J, with 17 bases in between. CDR1 is MNHEY, CDR2 SMNVEV, per germline (reference sequence). The CDR3 is 16 residues long. Here the CDR3 reads CASSLRRGIRVDTQYF. DNA for the CDR3: TGTGCCAGCAGTTTAAGGAGAGGGATTCGAGTAGATACGCAGTATTTT.

V and J are TRBV29-1 and TRBJ1-5; 8 bases line up with TRBD1. The CDR3 contains 12 residues. The V gene end was trimmed by 6 bases and the J gene end by 7 bases; junction bases not matched to a gene: 5. The germline CDR1 and CDR2 sequences are SQVTM and ANQGSEA. Here the CDR3 reads CSVGTGSQPQHF. The CDR3 coding sequence is TGCAGCGTCGGGACAGGCTCCCAGCCCCAGCATTTT. The full variable domain, rest sourced from reference TRBV29-1 and TRBJ1-5, is SAVISQKPSRDICQRGTSLTIQCQVDSQVTMMFWYRQQPGQSLTLIATANQGSEATYESGFVIDKFPISRPNLTFSTLTVSNMSPEDSSIYLCSVGTGSQPQHFGDGTRLSIL.

V and J are TRBV10-2 and TRBJ2-7, with D possibly matching TRBD1 (6 bases). The germline V gene encodes CDR1 WSHSY and CDR2 SAAADI. This CDR3 has 13 amino acids. Trimming removed 7 bases from V and 3 bases from J, with 13 bases in between. CDR3 sequence reads: CASTRSRGYEQYF. Written as DNA, the CDR3 is TGCGCCAGCACTCGAAGCAGGGGCTACGAGCAGTACTTC.

CDR3 in DNA: TGCAGTGCTCATCTAGCCCACGAGCAGTACTTC. Protein product: CSAHLAHEQYF. V gene TRBV20-1 combines with J gene TRBJ2-7; tentative D call: TRBD2 (5 bases). From germline, CDR1 is DFQATT and CDR2 SNEGSKA (reference sequence). The CDR3 covers 11 residues. V was cut by 5 bases and J by 5 bases, with 10 bases left in between.

By share, this clone ranks as medium-sized. The rearrangement joins TRBV15 to TRBJ2-3; D call uncertain. Germline V lookup: CDR1 LNHNV, CDR2 YYDKDF (reference sequence). The ends were cut back, 0 bases at V and 4 bases at J, with 11 bases in the middle. The CDR3 runs 15 residues. The CDR3 sequence is CATSRDRSPPDTQYF. Here the CDR3 DNA reads TGTGCCACCAGCAGAGACCGGTCCCCTCCAGATACGCAGTATTTT.

The chain carries TRBV7-9 and TRBJ1-1; no clear D. The CDR3 consists of 14 residues. V lost 4 bases and J lost 2, with 11 bases in between. From germline, CDR1 is SEHNR and CDR2 FQNEAQ (reference sequence). The CDR3 DNA sequence: TGTGCCAGCAGCTCCACACGTGGTAACACTGAAGCTTTCTTT. Translated, it gives CASSSTRGNTEAFF.

This sequence joins TRBV3-1 (or the pseudogene TRBV3-2) and TRBJ2-3; D gene unclear. The ends were cut back, 3 bases at V and 2 bases at J, with 9 bases in the middle. CDR3 length: 14 amino acids. Germline V gene lookup returns CDR1 LGHDT and CDR2 YNNKEL (reference sequence). The CDR3 coding sequence is TGTGCCAGCAGCCAGAGGAGAGACACAGATACGCAGTATTTT. Its translation: CASSQRRDTDTQYF.